The 10 T cell receptor beta chains presented below share a single source sample, sequenced in a study of T-cell memory formation after mild COVID-19. TCRdb passed the 5' RACE reads through MiXCR, listing each CDR3 protein once. The sample consists of a few hundred thousand distinct CDR3 sequences, roughly a fifth of them appearing once. The specimen was PBMCs or a T cell subset sorted from them (not recorded which). The receptors come from a man aged 18 to 30 who had mild COVID-19 (a few samples of this study predate the infection). Cell type and time point are not known.

This chain connects TRBV11-2 to TRBJ2-7; D may be TRBD1 (7 bases). Trimming took 4 bases from V and 7 from J, leaving 20 bases between them. Germline V gene data show CDR1 as SGHAT and CDR2 as FQNNGV. The CDR3 consists of 15 residues. CDR3 nucleotides: TGTGCCAGCAGCTCCCCAAGGGGGCGGGACGGGGAGCAGTACTTC. It yields the protein CASSSPRGRDGEQYF.

This clonotype showed up just a few times. The CDR3 spells CASSLARGQYF. The DNA of the CDR3 is TGTGCCAGCAGCTTGGCACGCGGGCAGTATTTT. The rearrangement joins TRBV7-2 to TRBJ2-3, with D unclear. Trimming removed 3 bases at V and 11 bases at J, with 9 bases between. This CDR3 spans 11 amino acids. In germline, CDR1 is SGHTA, CDR2 FQGNSA.

CDR3 region: CASRFEGAAYEQYF. CDR3 DNA: TGCGCCAGCAGGTTTGAAGGGGCCGCCTACGAGCAGTACTTC. V is TRBV5-1 and J is TRBJ2-7, with D possibly TRBD1 on 5 matching bases. V shed 5 bases and J shed 2 bases, with 14 bases lying between them. Germline-derived CDR1 and CDR2 are SGHRS and YFSETQ. This CDR3 is 14 amino acids long.

This clonotype was observed a handful of times. The chain recombines TRBV20-1 with TRBJ2-5, with D maybe TRBD1 (6 bases). Per germline, CDR1 DFQATT and CDR2 SNEGSKA (reference sequence). CDR3 length: 12 amino acids. V lost 7 bases to trimming and J lost 5 bases, with 14 bases between them. The CDR3 region is CSVPGVAETQYF. Here the CDR3 DNA reads TGCAGTGTCCCAGGGGTTGCCGAGACCCAGTACTTC.

The rearrangement uses TRBV30 and TRBJ2-5; 10 bases are shared with TRBD2. This CDR3 has 14 amino acids. The V and J ends lost 4 bases and 5 bases, in that order; junction bases with no gene match: 7. The V gene's germline CDR1 is GTSNPN and CDR2 SVGIG (reference sequence). This CDR3 reads CAWTQRGGYETQYF. In DNA, the CDR3 is TGTGCCTGGACTCAGCGGGGGGGCTATGAGACCCAGTACTTC.

The chain couples TRBV20-1 to TRBJ2-3; 11 nucleotides line up with TRBD2. The V gene's germline CDR1 is DFQATT and CDR2 SNEGSKA (reference sequence). The CDR3 sequence is 15 residues long. The trim removed 3 bases at V and 5 bases at J, leaving 7 bases unmatched. CDR3 loop: CSASDSGGVLDTQYF. The CDR3 nucleotides read TGCAGTGCTAGTGATAGCGGGGGGGTGTTAGATACGCAGTATTTT.

The chain employs TRBV7-8 and TRBJ2-3, with D tentatively TRBD1 (6 bases). V lost 6 bases and J 0 bases, leaving 10 bases between the germline ends. The CDR3 spans 14 residues. The germline V gene has CDR1 SGHVS and CDR2 FQNEAQ. In DNA, the CDR3 is TGTGCCAGCAGGGACAGATCTAGCACAGATACGCAGTATTTT. Translated, it gives CASRDRSSTDTQYF.

The V gene is TRBV5-1, the J gene TRBJ1-2, with D tentatively TRBD1 (6 bases). The CDR3 has 14 amino acids. The germline V gene encodes CDR1 SGHRS and CDR2 YFSETQ. Trimming cost V 4 bases and J 6 bases, with 16 bases left between them. The CDR3 is CASSLDGGRDGYTF. The CDR3 DNA reads TGCGCCAGCAGCCTCGACGGGGGCAGAGATGGCTACACCTTC.

This clonotype showed up just a few times. This chain uses TRBV6-1 with TRBJ2-5, with D possibly TRBD2 on 6 matching bases. The V gene lost 0 bases and the J gene lost 3 bases, with 11 bases spanning the gap. This CDR3 is 15 amino acids long. CDR1 is MNHNS and CDR2 is SASEGT in the germline V gene. The CDR3 bases are TGTGCCAGCAGTGAAGCTAGCGGAGGGAAAGAGACCCAGTACTTC. Encoded protein: CASSEASGGKETQYF.

The sample holds one count of this clonotype. The chain employs TRBV6-2 or TRBV6-3 and TRBJ1-2, with TRBD1 matching 10 bases. The V and J ends lost 0 bases and 3 bases, in that order; junction bases with no gene match: 4. Germline V gives CDR1 MNHEY, CDR2 SVGEGT. The CDR3 is made up of 16 amino acids. CDR3 nucleotide sequence: TGTGCCAGCAGTTACTCGCGGGACAGGGGCGACTATGGCTACACCTTC. This gives the protein CASSYSRDRGDYGYTF.